Listed below are T cell receptor beta chains from one sample, sequenced in a study of cytomegalovirus exposure and HLA in healthy donors. This table comes from immunoSEQ multiplex PCR, and its TCRdb copy is limited to in-frame clones, with some not included. The table has around 210,000 clones, approximately 81% seen once. Sequencing was carried out using PBMCs. Receptor source: a girl aged 2 to 10 in good health and CMV-seronegative. Each CDR3 is given with its conserved first and last residue. Fields, in order: clone size, J gene, D gene, V gene, CDR3 DNA, CDR3 protein. A D gene is named only where the DNA matches it firmly. Rows may omit the clone size; those that give it use once, few, many or a size class.

size: NA
J: TRBJ2-5
D: NA
V: TRBV6-1
DNA: TGTGCCAGCAGCGTTTGGGAGAGGGAGACCCAGTACTTC
CDR3: CASSVWERETQYF

size: NA
J: TRBJ2-2
D: NA
V: TRBV12-5
DNA: TGTGCTAGTGGTTCGAGGAGGGGCGGCACCGGGGAGCTGTTTTTT
CDR3: CASGSRRGGTGELFF

size: NA
J: TRBJ1-3
D: NA
V: TRBV12-5
DNA: TGTGCCAGCGTCTTAAGGCACACCATATATTTT
CDR3: CASVLRHTIYF

size: NA
J: TRBJ2-3
D: TRBD2
V: TRBV30
DNA: TGTGCCTGGAACGGGGGGGCGGCAGATACGCAGTATTTT
CDR3: CAWNGGAADTQYF

size: NA
J: TRBJ2-3
D: NA
V: TRBV11-2
DNA: TGTGCCAGCAGCTTCCTTTACACAGATACGCAGTATTTT
CDR3: CASSFLYTDTQYF

size: NA
J: TRBJ2-1
D: TRBD2
V: TRBV19
DNA: TGTGCCAGTAGTATACCCCTCAGCGGGAGGGCCTCGTATGAGCAGTTCTTC
CDR3: CASSIPLSGRASYEQFF

size: few
J: TRBJ2-7
D: NA
V: TRBV5-1
DNA: TGCGCCAGCAGCTTGGCCCCTGTTTTCGAGCAGTACTTC
CDR3: CASSLAPVFEQYF

size: NA
J: TRBJ1-1
D: NA
V: TRBV7-2
DNA: TGTGCCAGCAGCTTGGGCAGAACTGAAGCTTTCTTT
CDR3: CASSLGRTEAFF

size: NA
J: TRBJ2-5
D: TRBD1
V: TRBV6-5
DNA: TGTGCCAGCAGCCAAGGGACAGGGAGGGAGACCCAGTACTTC
CDR3: CASSQGTGRETQYF

size: NA
J: TRBJ1-1
D: NA
V: TRBV7-2
DNA: TGTGCCAGCAGCCCTGCTAGGACTGAAGCTTTCTTT
CDR3: CASSPARTEAFF